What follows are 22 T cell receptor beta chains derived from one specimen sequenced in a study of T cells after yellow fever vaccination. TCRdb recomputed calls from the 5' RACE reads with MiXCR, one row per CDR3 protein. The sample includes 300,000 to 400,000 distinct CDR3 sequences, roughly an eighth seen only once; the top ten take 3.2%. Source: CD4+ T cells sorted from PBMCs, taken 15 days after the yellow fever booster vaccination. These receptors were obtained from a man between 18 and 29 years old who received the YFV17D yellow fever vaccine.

In nucleotides, the CDR3 is TGTGCCAGCAGCCTGGGGTCCGGGAGTGGCACTGAAGCTTTCTTT. Its translation is CASSLGSGSGTEAFF. The chain recombines TRBV3-1 with TRBJ1-1; D not resolved. The V gene lost 4 bases and the J gene lost 4 bases, with 16 bases spanning the gap. This CDR3 has 15 residues. Germline V gene lookup returns CDR1 LGHDT and CDR2 YNNKEL (reference sequence).

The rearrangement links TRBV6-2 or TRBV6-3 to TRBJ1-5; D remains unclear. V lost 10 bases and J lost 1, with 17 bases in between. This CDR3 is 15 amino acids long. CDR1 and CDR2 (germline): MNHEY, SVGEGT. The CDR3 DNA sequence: TGTGCCACCAAGAACAGCCCTGGGAGCAATCAGCCCCAGCATTTT. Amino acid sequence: CATKNSPGSNQPQHF.

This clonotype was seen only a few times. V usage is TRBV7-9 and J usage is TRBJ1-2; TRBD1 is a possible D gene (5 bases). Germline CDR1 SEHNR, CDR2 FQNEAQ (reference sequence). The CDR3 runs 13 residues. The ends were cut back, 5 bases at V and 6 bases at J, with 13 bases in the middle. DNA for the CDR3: TGTGCCAGCAGCCCTGGGGGAGGGGATGGCTACACCTTC. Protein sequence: CASSPGGGDGYTF.

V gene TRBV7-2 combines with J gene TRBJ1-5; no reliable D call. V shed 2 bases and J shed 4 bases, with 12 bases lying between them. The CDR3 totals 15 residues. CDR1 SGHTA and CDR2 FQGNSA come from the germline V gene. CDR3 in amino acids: CASSLWAALNQPQHF. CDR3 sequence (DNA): TGTGCCAGCAGCTTATGGGCAGCTCTTAATCAGCCCCAGCATTTT.

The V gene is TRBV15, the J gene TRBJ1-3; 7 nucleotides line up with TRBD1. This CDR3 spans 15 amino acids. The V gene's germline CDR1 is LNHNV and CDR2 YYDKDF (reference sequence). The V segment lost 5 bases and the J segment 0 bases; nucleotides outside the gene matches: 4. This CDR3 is CATSRGQNSGNTIYF. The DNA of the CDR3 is TGTGCCACCAGCCGGGGACAGAACTCTGGAAACACCATATATTTT.

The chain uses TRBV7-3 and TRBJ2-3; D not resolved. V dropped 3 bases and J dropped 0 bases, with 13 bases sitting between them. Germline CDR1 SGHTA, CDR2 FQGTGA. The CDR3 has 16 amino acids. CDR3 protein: CASSLRWAPSTDTQYF. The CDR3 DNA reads TGTGCCAGCAGCTTGAGGTGGGCCCCCAGCACAGATACGCAGTATTTT.

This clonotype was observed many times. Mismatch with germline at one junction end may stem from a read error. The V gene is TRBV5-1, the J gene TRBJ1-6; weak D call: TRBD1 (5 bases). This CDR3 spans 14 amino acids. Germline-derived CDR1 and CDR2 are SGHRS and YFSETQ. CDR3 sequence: CASSLGQGGSPLHF. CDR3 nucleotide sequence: TGTGCCAGCAGCTTAGGTCAGGGAGGTTCACCCCTCCACTTT. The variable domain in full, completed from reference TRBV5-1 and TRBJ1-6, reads KAGVTQTPRYLIKTRGQQVTLSCSPISGHRSVSWYQQTPGQGLQFLFEYFSETQRNKGNFPGRFSGRQFSNSRSEMNVSTLELGDSALYLCASSLGQGGSPLHFGNGTRLTVT.

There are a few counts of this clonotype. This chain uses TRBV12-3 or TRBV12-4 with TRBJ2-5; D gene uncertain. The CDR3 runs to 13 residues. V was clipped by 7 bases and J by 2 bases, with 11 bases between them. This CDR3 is CASTLGRQETQYF. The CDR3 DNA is TGTGCCAGCACTCTGGGAAGACAAGAGACCCAGTACTTC.

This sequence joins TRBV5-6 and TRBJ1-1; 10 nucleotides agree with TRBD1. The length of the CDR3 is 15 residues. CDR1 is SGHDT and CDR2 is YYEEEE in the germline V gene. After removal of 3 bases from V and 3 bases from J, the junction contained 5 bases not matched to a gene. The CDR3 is CASSYRTGGYTEAFF. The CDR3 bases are TGTGCCAGCAGCTACCGGACAGGGGGGTACACTGAAGCTTTCTTT. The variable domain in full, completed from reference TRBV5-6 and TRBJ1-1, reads DAGVTQSPTHLIKTRGQQVTLRCSPKSGHDTVSWYQQALGQGPQFIFQYYEEEERQRGNFPDRFSGHQFPNYSSELNVNALLLGDSALYLCASSYRTGGYTEAFFGQGTRLTVV.

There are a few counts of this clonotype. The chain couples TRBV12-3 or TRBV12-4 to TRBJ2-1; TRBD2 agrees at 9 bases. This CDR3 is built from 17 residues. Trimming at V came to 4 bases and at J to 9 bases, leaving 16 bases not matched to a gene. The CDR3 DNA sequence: TGTGCCAGCAGTTCTACCACTAGAGCGGGGGGCAACCCTGAGCAGTTCTTC. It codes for CASSSTTRAGGNPEQFF.

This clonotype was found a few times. DNA for the CDR3: TGTGCCAGCAGCTGGGGACAGTATAATTCACCCCTCCACTTT. Translated, it gives CASSWGQYNSPLHF. The chain has TRBV5-4 and TRBJ1-6, with TRBD1 matching over 7 bases. The CDR3 spans 14 residues. J was trimmed by 4 bases and V by 3 bases; bases with no gene match: 1. In germline, CDR1 is SGHNT, CDR2 YYREEE (reference sequence).

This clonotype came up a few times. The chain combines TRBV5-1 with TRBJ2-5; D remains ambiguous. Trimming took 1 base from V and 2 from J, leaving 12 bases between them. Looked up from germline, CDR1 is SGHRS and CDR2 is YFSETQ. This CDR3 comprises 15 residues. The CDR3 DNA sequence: TGCGCCAGCAGCTTGATTTCCGGGTTGCAAGAGACCCAGTACTTC. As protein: CASSLISGLQETQYF.

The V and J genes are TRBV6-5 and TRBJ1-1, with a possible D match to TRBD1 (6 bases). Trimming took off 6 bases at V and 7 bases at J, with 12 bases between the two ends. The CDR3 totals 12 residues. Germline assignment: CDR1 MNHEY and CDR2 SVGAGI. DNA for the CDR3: TGTGCCAGCAGCCTCGACAGGATTGAAGCTTTCTTT. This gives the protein CASSLDRIEAFF.

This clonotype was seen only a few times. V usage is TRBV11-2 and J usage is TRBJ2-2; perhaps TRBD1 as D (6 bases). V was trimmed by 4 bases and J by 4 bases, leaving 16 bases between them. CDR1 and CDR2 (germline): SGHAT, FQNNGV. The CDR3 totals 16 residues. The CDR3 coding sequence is TGTGCCAGCAGCTCACACAGGGACGGCAGCACCGGGGAGCTGTTTTTT. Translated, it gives CASSSHRDGSTGELFF.

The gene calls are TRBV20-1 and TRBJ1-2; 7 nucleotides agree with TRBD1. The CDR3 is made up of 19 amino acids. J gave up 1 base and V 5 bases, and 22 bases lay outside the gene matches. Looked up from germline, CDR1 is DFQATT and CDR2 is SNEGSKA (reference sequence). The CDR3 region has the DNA TGCAGTGCTTTAGCAGCCTCCGGAGACAGGGTCAATTTTAACTATGGCTACACCTTC. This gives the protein CSALAASGDRVNFNYGYTF.

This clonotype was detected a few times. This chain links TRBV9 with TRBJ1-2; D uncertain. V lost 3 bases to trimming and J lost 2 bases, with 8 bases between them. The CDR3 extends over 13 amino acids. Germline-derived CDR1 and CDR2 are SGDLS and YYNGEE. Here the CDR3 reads CASSGIENYGYTF. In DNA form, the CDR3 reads TGTGCCAGCAGCGGAATCGAAAACTATGGCTACACCTTC.

The CDR3 nucleotides are TGTGCCAGCAGCCGTACGCAATGGGCCGGGGAGCTGTTTTTT. Residues: CASSRTQWAGELFF. The chain combines TRBV7-2 with TRBJ2-2; no clear D gene. The CDR3 spans 14 residues. Looked up from germline, CDR1 is SGHTA and CDR2 is FQGNSA. Trimming removed 5 bases from V and 6 bases from J, with 13 bases in between.

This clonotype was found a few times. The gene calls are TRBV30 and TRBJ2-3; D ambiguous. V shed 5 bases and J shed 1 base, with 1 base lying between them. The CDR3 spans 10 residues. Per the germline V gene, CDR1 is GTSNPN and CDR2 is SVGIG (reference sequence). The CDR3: CAWGTDTQYF. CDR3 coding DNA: TGTGCCTGGGGCACAGATACGCAGTATTTT. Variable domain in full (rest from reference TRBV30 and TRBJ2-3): SQTIHQWPATLVQPVGSPLSLECTVEGTSNPNLYWYRQAAGRGLQLLFYSVGIGQISSEVPQNLSASRPQDRQFILSSKKLLLSDSGFYLCAWGTDTQYFGPGTRLTVL.

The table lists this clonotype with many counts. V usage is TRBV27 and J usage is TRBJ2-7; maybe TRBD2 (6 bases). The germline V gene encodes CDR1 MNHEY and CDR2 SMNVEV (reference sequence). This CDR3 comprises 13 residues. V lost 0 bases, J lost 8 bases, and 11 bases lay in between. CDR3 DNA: TGTGCCAGCAGTTTATCGCAGGGCGGGAAGCAGTACTTC. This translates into CASSLSQGGKQYF.

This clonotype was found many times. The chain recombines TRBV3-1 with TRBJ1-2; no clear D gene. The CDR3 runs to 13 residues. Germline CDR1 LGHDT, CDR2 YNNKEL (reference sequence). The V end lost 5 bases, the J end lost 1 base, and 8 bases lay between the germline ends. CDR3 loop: CASSVSRNYGYTF. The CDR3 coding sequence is TGTGCCAGCAGCGTGAGTCGTAACTATGGCTACACCTTC.

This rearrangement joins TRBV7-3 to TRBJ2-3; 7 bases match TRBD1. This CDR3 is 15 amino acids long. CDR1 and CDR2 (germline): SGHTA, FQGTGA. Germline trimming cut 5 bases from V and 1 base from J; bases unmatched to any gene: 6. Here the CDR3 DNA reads TGTGCCAGCAGCACTATCGGACAGGGCACAGATACGCAGTATTTT. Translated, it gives CASSTIGQGTDTQYF.

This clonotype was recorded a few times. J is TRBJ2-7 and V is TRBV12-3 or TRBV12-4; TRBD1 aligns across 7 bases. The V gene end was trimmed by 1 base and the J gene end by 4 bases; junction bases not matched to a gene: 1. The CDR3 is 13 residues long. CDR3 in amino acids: CASSLGGQYEQYF. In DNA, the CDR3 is TGTGCCAGCAGTTTAGGGGGACAGTACGAGCAGTACTTC.